This entry lists 7 T cell receptor beta chains sequenced from one sample in a study of blood T cell repertoires in COVID-19 (dated by TCRdb to 2019 to 2021). Library prep was done by the immunoSEQ multiplex PCR assay. TCRdb provides this immuneACCESS table in a form limited to in-frame rearrangements. Some clones are lacking; in checked studies, under half of them reflect an unresolved V gene, and why the rest are absent is not known. The sample profile shows about 170,000 clones; around four fifths of them were found once. The ten largest clones represent approximately 14% of the sample. Sequencing was done on a sample of peripheral blood. These receptors were collected from a woman in her 70s with COVID-19, enrolled during active disease.

As for this clone: The junction departs from germline at one end; a sequencing error may be responsible. The rearrangement uses TRBV7-2 and TRBJ2-3, with 7 bases matching TRBD2. The germline gives CDR1 SGHTA, CDR2 FQGNSA. This CDR3 region has 14 residues. The CDR3 DNA follows: TGTGCCAGCAGTTTAGGGGCTAGCGGTGGTACGCAGTATTTT. It encodes CASSLGASGGTQYF.

The chain combines TRBV6-5 with TRBJ2-7, with D uncertain. Trimming took off 6 bases at V and 2 bases at J, with 5 bases between the two ends. The CDR3 is made up of 11 amino acids. Germline CDR1 MNHEY, CDR2 SVGAGI. CDR3 region: CASRAAYEQYV. CDR3 DNA sequence: TGTGCCAGCAGGGCTGCCTACGAGCAGTACGTC.

There are a few counts of this clone. The gene calls are TRBV18 and TRBJ2-1; TRBD2 is a possible D gene (6 bases). The CDR3 length is 14 residues. The V gene lost 5 bases and the J gene lost 9 bases, with 17 bases spanning the gap. CDR1 and CDR2 from the germline V gene are KGHSH and LQKENI. The DNA of the CDR3 is TGTGCCAGCTCATCCCTGTCGGGGGACGGTGAGCAGTTCTTC. Protein product: CASSSLSGDGEQFF.

The chain links TRBV20-1 to TRBJ1-2; D unclear. Per the germline V gene, CDR1 is DFQATT and CDR2 is SNEGSKA (reference sequence). The CDR3 extends over 11 amino acids. V was pared by 1 base and J by 5 bases, with 5 bases between. In nucleotides, the CDR3 is TGCAGTGCTAGAGTACGGTATGGCTACACCTTC. Translating it yields CSARVRYGYTF.

The chain combines TRBV29-1 with TRBJ2-5; 9 nucleotides line up with TRBD2. The CDR3 loop spans 13 amino acids. V lost 7 bases to trimming and J lost 5 bases; unmatched junction nucleotides: 8. Germline lookup yields CDR1 SQVTM and CDR2 ANQGSEA. As DNA, the CDR3 is TGCAGCGCCGCAGGACTAGCGTCGGAGACCCAGTACTTC. This sequence encodes CSAAGLASETQYF.

This chain joins TRBV19 and TRBJ2-7; 8 bases agree with TRBD2. Germline V CDR1 and CDR2: LNHDA, SQIVND (reference sequence). J lost 2 bases, V lost 3 bases, and 6 bases had no gene match. The CDR3 contains 15 residues. CDR3 DNA: TGTGCCAGTAGTATTCGCAGCGGGAGTCCCTACGAGCAGTACTTC. Translating gives CASSIRSGSPYEQYF. Variable domain in full (rest from reference TRBV19 and TRBJ2-7): DGGITQSPKYLFRKEGQNVTLSCEQNLNHDAMYWYRQDPGQGLRLIYYSQIVNDFQKGDIAEGYSVSREKKESFPLTVTSAQKNPTAFYLCASSIRSGSPYEQYFGPGTRLTVT.

The J gene is TRBJ2-7, the V gene TRBV9; the match to TRBD2 covers 9 bases. The germline V gene encodes CDR1 SGDLS and CDR2 YYNGEE. The junction had 10 bases not matched to a gene; V was cut back by 1 base and J by 5 bases. This CDR3 spans 16 amino acids. CDR3 amino acids: CASSVHVAGGPHEQYF. In DNA, the CDR3 is TGTGCCAGCAGCGTACATGTTGCGGGAGGGCCTCACGAGCAGTACTTC.